Following are 20 T cell receptor beta chains from one sample sequenced in a study of blood T cell repertoires in COVID-19. Assay used: immunoSEQ multiplex PCR; TCRdb lists only in-frame clones, some missing. The sample has 250,000 to 350,000 clones; approximately 91% are singletons. Sequenced sample: peripheral blood. These receptors came from a woman aged 55-75 years with acute or convalescent COVID-19.

This clone appeared a single time. This chain connects TRBV27 to TRBJ1-1, with D maybe TRBD1 (5 bases). Looked up from germline, CDR1 is MNHEY and CDR2 is SMNVEV (reference sequence). The CDR3 contains 12 residues. The ends were cut back, 7 bases at V and 10 bases at J, with 16 bases in the middle. This chain's CDR3 is CASITQEGAAFF. The CDR3 nucleotides are TGTGCCAGCATCACTCAGGAAGGGGCAGCTTTCTTT.

The chain links TRBV19 to TRBJ2-1; 8 nucleotides line up with TRBD1. CDR1 is LNHDA, CDR2 SQIVND, per germline (reference sequence). J was trimmed by 6 bases and V by 0 bases; bases with no gene match: 1. The CDR3 spans 14 residues. The CDR3 region is CASSIDRGPNEQFF. As DNA, the CDR3 is TGTGCCAGTAGTATAGACAGGGGGCCCAATGAGCAGTTCTTC.

This clone was counted once. The gene calls are TRBV15 and TRBJ1-2; TRBD1 matches at 10 bases. Germline lookup yields CDR1 LNHNV and CDR2 YYDKDF (reference sequence). This CDR3 has 17 residues. V was clipped by 2 bases and J by 3 bases; unmatched bases: 9. The chain's CDR3 is CATSRRLGTGDDYGYTF. CDR3 DNA sequence: TGTGCCACCAGCAGAAGGCTCGGGACAGGGGATGACTATGGCTACACCTTC.

J is TRBJ1-2 and V is TRBV23-1, with D possibly TRBD1 on 5 matching bases. TRBV23-1 is known as an ORF, though its function is uncertain. The CDR3 loop spans 14 amino acids. Trimming removed 5 bases from V and 2 bases from J, with 12 bases in between. CDR3 in amino acids: CASSFAGTNYGYTF. The CDR3 nucleotides are TGCGCCAGCAGTTTCGCGGGGACGAACTATGGCTACACCTTC.

The chain links TRBV7-2 to TRBJ2-2; TRBD2 might be the D (7 bases). There are 17 residues in the CDR3. V lost 7 bases and J lost 1, with 19 bases in between. The germline CDR1 and CDR2 sequences are SGHTA and FQGNSA. The DNA of the CDR3 is TGTGCCAGCATCCTCCTAGGGGGGGACGGGAACACCGGGGAGCTGTTTTTT. Protein sequence: CASILLGGDGNTGELFF. The full variable domain, rest sourced from reference TRBV7-2 and TRBJ2-2, is GAGVSQSPSNKVTEKGKDVELRCDPISGHTALYWYRQSLGQGLEFLIYFQGNSAPDKSGLPSDRFSAERTGGSVSTLTIQRTQQEDSAVYLCASILLGGDGNTGELFFGEGSRLTVL.

The chain links TRBV19 to TRBJ2-3, with D perhaps TRBD1 (7 bases). Germline CDR1 LNHDA, CDR2 SQIVND (reference sequence). The CDR3 covers 16 residues. The V gene lost 4 bases and the J gene lost 0 bases, with 14 bases spanning the gap. Here the CDR3 DNA reads TGTGCCAGTAGTAGGGCAGGGGGGATTAGCACAGATACGCAGTATTTT. This gives the protein CASSRAGGISTDTQYF.

The chain carries TRBV15 and TRBJ1-2; D gene unclear. With 4 bases removed from V and 5 bases from J, the gap between germline ends came to 5 bases. The germline V gene encodes CDR1 LNHNV and CDR2 YYDKDF (reference sequence). This CDR3 spans 11 amino acids. The CDR3 protein is CATSNGYGYTF. The DNA for the CDR3 is TGTGCCACCAGCAACGGTTATGGCTACACCTTC.

The chain carries TRBV5-6 and TRBJ2-7, with a tentative D call TRBD1 (6 bases). The V gene's germline CDR1 is SGHDT and CDR2 YYEEEE. The CDR3 has 12 residues. Trimming stripped 4 bases from V and 3 bases from J, with 8 bases between. CDR3 coding DNA: TGTGCCAGCAGCACAGGGAGCTACGAGCAGTACTTC. Translating gives CASSTGSYEQYF.

The chain carries TRBV13 and TRBJ2-1; the match to TRBD2 covers 15 bases. Germline CDR1 is PRHDT and CDR2 is FYEKMQ (reference sequence). V was clipped by 4 bases and J by 7 bases; unmatched bases: 8. The CDR3 runs to 17 residues. Here the CDR3 DNA reads TGTGCCAGCAGCTCCTGGACTAGCGGGGGGGCAGGTAATGAGCAGTTCTTC. Translated, it gives CASSSWTSGGAGNEQFF.

The chain carries TRBV25-1 and TRBJ2-2; 12 bases match TRBD2. The CDR3 consists of 16 residues. After removal of 3 bases from V and 5 bases from J, the junction contained 4 bases not matched to a gene. Germline V lookup: CDR1 MGHDK, CDR2 SYGVNS. The CDR3: CASSDPSGRGTGELFF. For the CDR3, the DNA is TGTGCCAGCAGTGACCCTAGCGGGAGGGGTACCGGGGAGCTGTTTTTT. Combining the CDR3 with reference TRBV25-1 and TRBJ2-2 gives the whole variable domain EADIYQTPRYLVIGTGKKITLECSQTMGHDKMYWYQQDPGMELHLIHYSYGVNSTEKGDLSSESTVSRIRTEHFPLTLESARPSHTSQYLCASSDPSGRGTGELFFGEGSRLTVL.

This chain uses TRBV6-4 with TRBJ2-1; TRBD2 matches 13 bases. The CDR3 contains 15 residues. CDR1 and CDR2 from the germline V gene are MRHNA and SNTAGT. Germline trimming cut 5 bases from V and 9 bases from J; bases unmatched to any gene: 7. The CDR3 loop is CASSYGTSGISEQFF. The DNA for the CDR3 is TGTGCCAGCAGTTACGGGACTAGCGGGATATCTGAGCAGTTCTTC.

DNA for the CDR3: TGTGCCAGCCGGAGAACAGGGGGCAGCCTTGCCAAAAACATTCAGTACTTC. Protein product: CASRRTGGSLAKNIQYF. The chain joins TRBV27 to TRBJ2-4; 9 positions agree with TRBD1. The CDR3 extends over 17 amino acids. The germline V gene encodes CDR1 MNHEY and CDR2 SMNVEV (reference sequence). The V gene end was trimmed by 8 bases and the J gene end by 1 base; junction bases not matched to a gene: 12.

This sequence joins TRBV19 and TRBJ1-2; D is unclear. CDR3 size: 11 residues. Looked up from germline, CDR1 is LNHDA and CDR2 is SQIVND (reference sequence). V lost 6 bases and J 4 bases, leaving 6 bases between the germline ends. The CDR3 sequence is CASRQSYGYTF. The CDR3 DNA is TGTGCCAGTAGACAGTCCTATGGCTACACCTTC.

This clone has more than one count but fewer than ten. The rearrangement links TRBV6-5 to TRBJ2-7; TRBD2 might be the D (5 bases). The CDR3 is made up of 15 amino acids. The V gene lost 0 bases and the J gene lost 5 bases, with 14 bases spanning the gap. CDR1 is MNHEY and CDR2 is SVGAGI in the germline V gene. The CDR3 sequence is CASSYSRVPGHEQYF. CDR3 sequence (DNA): TGTGCCAGCAGTTACTCGAGGGTCCCGGGCCACGAGCAGTACTTC.

The rearrangement uses TRBV7-9 and TRBJ1-2; D gene ambiguous. Per germline, CDR1 SEHNR and CDR2 FQNEAQ (reference sequence). Trimming cost V 1 base and J 1 base, with 13 bases left between them. This CDR3 spans 16 amino acids. The CDR3 DNA is TGTGCCAGCAGCTTAGATGAAGAGAGGGATAACTATGGCTACACCTTC. Translation gives CASSLDEERDNYGYTF.

This clone appeared a single time. The rearrangement links TRBV7-9 to TRBJ1-6; D is unresolved. Trimming took 6 bases from V and 9 from J, leaving 15 bases between them. The CDR3 covers 14 residues. The germline CDR1 and CDR2 sequences are SEHNR and FQNEAQ (reference sequence). CDR3: CASRLFGEISPLHF. The CDR3 DNA is TGTGCCAGCAGACTCTTCGGGGAAATTTCACCCCTCCACTTT. Combining the CDR3 with reference TRBV7-9 and TRBJ1-6 gives the whole variable domain DTGVSQNPRHKITKRGQNVTFRCDPISEHNRLYWYRQTLGQGPEFLTYFQNEAQLEKSRLLSDRFSAERPKGSFSTLEIQRTEQGDSAMYLCASRLFGEISPLHFGNGTRLTVT.

This clone was observed once. The V call is TRBV27, the J call TRBJ2-7, with 8 bases that match TRBD2. The CDR3 has 16 amino acids. The germline V gene encodes CDR1 MNHEY and CDR2 SMNVEV (reference sequence). Germline trimming cut 1 base from V and 2 bases from J; bases unmatched to any gene: 7. The CDR3 nucleotides are TGTGCCAGCAGTTTATTAATTGCGGGAGGCCCCTACGAGCAGTACTTC. As protein: CASSLLIAGGPYEQYF.

V is TRBV7-2 and J is TRBJ1-2; no clear D gene. In germline, CDR1 is SGHTA, CDR2 FQGNSA. The CDR3 runs to 15 residues. V gave up 6 bases and J gave up 4 bases, with 18 bases separating them. The CDR3 nucleotides read TGTGCCAGCAGTTCCGACCCCTTCGCGGGCTATGGCTACACCTTC. Its translation is CASSSDPFAGYGYTF.

The rearrangement links TRBV10-2 to TRBJ2-7, with 10 bases identical to TRBD1. The CDR3 consists of 14 residues. The V gene end was trimmed by 3 bases and the J gene end by 4 bases; junction bases not matched to a gene: 3. Germline CDR1 WSHSY, CDR2 SAAADI. Written as DNA, the CDR3 is TGCGCCAGCAGTGAAGGGGACAGGGGATACGAGCAGTACTTC. Protein: CASSEGDRGYEQYF.

There are a few counts of this clone. The chain combines TRBV7-2 with TRBJ1-5; D gene uncertain. Germline lookup yields CDR1 SGHTA and CDR2 FQGNSA. CDR3 length: 14 residues. V dropped 2 bases and J dropped 3 bases, with 8 bases sitting between them. The DNA for the CDR3 is TGTGCCAGCAGCTTATATGAGGACAATCAGCCCCAGCATTTT. Its translation is CASSLYEDNQPQHF.